This T cell receptor beta chain was captured in a study of blood T cells in healthy people across ages. The overall study: Template switching picked up about one barcoded beta molecule for each two T cells.

Next came a second PCR, run for about 6 to 11 cycles, which used a sample-barcoded 5' primer along with a J-beta primer mix. One entry per CDR3 protein, called by TCRdb with MiXCR from the 5' RACE reads. In the table there are about 1,400,000 distinct CDR3 sequences, 45% to 70% of which are singletons. Per sample, extraction of total RNA gave at least 6 micrograms in every case. In germline, CDR1 is MNHEY, CDR2 SVGEGT. CDR3 length: 13 amino acids. V lost 2 bases, J lost 8 bases, and 9 bases lay in between. Specimen: blood. This TCR was sampled from a man aged 18-30 years in good health. The rearrangement joins TRBV6-2 or TRBV6-3 to TRBJ1-4, with a weak D call TRBD1 (6 bases). CDR3 amino acids: CASSYGQLEKLFF. The CDR3 DNA is TGTGCCAGCAGTTACGGACAGTTGGAAAAACTGTTTTTT.